This T cell receptor beta chain was observed in a study of blood T cell repertoires in COVID-19. About the research overall: Samples taken during acute and convalescent COVID-19 were collected in the United States, Italy and Spain. The cDNA or gDNA used as material had been derived from T cells, B-cell-depleted T cells, or PBMCs.

In the original analysis: Researchers report that nucleated cell counts were estimated from reference gene primer amplification. TCRdb's copy holds only in-frame clones and misses some; the assay was immunoSEQ multiplex PCR. V and J calls and clone size are those listed in that table; D and trimming were worked out from the DNA. The profile shows more than 110,000 clones, about 87% of them singletons. In germline, CDR1 is SGHTS, CDR2 YDEGEE. With V trimmed by 1 base and J by 3 bases, 2 bases remained unmatched. The CDR3 contains 16 residues. The clonotype comes from a human donor in a cohort sampled during active COVID-19. The rearrangement uses TRBV5-8 and TRBJ1-6; 9 bases match TRBD1. Sequenced sample: peripheral blood. The CDR3 DNA sequence: TGTGCCAGCAGCTTGAACAGGGGGCTCTATAATTCACCCCTCCACTTT. It codes for CASSLNRGLYNSPLHF.